The source of this T cell receptor beta chain is a study of blood T cell repertoires in COVID-19 (dated by TCRdb to 2020 to 2021). Regarding the complete study: Samples covering the acute and convalescent phases of COVID-19 were provided by collaborators in the United States, Italy and Spain. The prospective study material was composed of cDNA or gDNA derived from T cells, B-cell-depleted T cells, or PBMCs. Subjects who had been exposed to COVID-19, were actively infected with it, or had recovered from it provided the deeply sampled blood TCRbeta repertoires that made up the dataset. The repertoires were released in a freely available public database meant as a resource for research on the immune response to SARS-CoV-2. The samples were drawn from the first 160 participants of the ongoing ImmuneRACE study and from 1,200 or so subjects provided by 6 global collaborators. The sample metadata nearly always contained a de-identified subject ID, COVID-19 status, age in years and sex. HLA class I and class II types, where available, came from metadata supplied by the sample provider rather than from assay-based typing. Beyond this particular receptor, the publication reports: How much clinical and demographic metadata was included differed by source and by participant, and the metadata was provided uncurated.

From the cysteine up to the phenylalanine, the CDR3 has a length of 13 residues. Of the read, only the CDR3 DNA is kept; its 39 bases are in frame from base 1. For CDR1 and CDR2, the germline V gene (reference sequence) lists LNHDA and SQIVND. Trimming removed 4 bases from V and 14 bases from J; the gene matches leave 10 bases unexplained. TCRbeta CDR3 regions were amplified from genomic DNA using the immunoSEQ Assay, a bias-controlled multiplex PCR. The original pipeline was this. The number of nucleated cells in each sample was estimated by amplification of reference gene primers within the assay. To quantify the absolute abundance of each unique TCRbeta CDR3 rearrangement, sequence reads were collapsed and filtered. For each sample, productive Simpson clonality was calculated by taking the square root of Simpson's diversity index across productive rearrangements. TCRdb limited this immuneACCESS table to in-frame rearrangements with V and J called. A share of clones is missing; checked studies link under half to unresolved V genes, and the rest is unexplained. Clone size and the V and J calls come from that table; the DNA yielded D and trimming. Present in this sample are about 140,000 clones, about 87% of which were seen just once. The ten most abundant clones make up roughly 1.6% of the sample.

This clone was observed a few times. Its antigen is unknown. No base quality values were provided; no much bigger clone lies one nucleotide off. Collaborating institutions collected whole blood in K2EDTA tubes following their own protocols. Collaborator samples were shipped for TCRbeta analysis as frozen whole blood, isolated PBMCs, or DNA extracted from either sample type. Sequencing input: peripheral blood. The clonotype originates from a woman between 45 and 65 years old with acute or convalescent COVID-19. The chain employs TRBV19 and TRBJ1-5; the junction holds 8 bases that match TRBD1. The CDR3 region: CASSKDRASPKHF. The bases are TGTGCCAGTAGTAAGGACAGGGCCTCCCCAAAGCATTTT. With all but the CDR3 taken from the reference TRBV19 and TRBJ1-5 genes, the full variable domain is: DGGITQSPKYLFRKEGQNVTLSCEQNLNHDAMYWYRQDPGQGLRLIYYSQIVNDFQKGDIAEGYSVSREKKESFPLTVTSAQKNPTAFYLCASSKDRASPKHFGDGTRLSIL.